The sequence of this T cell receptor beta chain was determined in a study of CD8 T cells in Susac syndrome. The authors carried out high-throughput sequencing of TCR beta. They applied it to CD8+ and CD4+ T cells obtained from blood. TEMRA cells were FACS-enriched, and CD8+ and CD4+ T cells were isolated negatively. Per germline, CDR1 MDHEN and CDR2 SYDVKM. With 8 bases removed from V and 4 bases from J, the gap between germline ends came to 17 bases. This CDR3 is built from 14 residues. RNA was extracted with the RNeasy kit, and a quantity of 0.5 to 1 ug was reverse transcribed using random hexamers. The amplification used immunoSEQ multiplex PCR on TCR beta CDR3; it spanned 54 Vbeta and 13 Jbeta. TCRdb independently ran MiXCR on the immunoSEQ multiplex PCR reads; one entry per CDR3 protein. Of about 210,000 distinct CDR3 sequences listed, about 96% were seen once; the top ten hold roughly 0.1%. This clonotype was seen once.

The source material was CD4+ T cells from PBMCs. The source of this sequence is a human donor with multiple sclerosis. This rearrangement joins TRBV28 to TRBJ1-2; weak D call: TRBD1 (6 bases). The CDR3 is CASRSGGAAYGYTF. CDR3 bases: TGTGCCAGCCGTTCCGGGGGCGCTGCCTATGGCTACACCTTC.